Described below is a single T cell receptor (beta chain) sequence and its context. Its specificity is unknown. Collection occurred without any documented infections or immune events in donors. The data were obtained in a study of identifying expanded T cells in peripheral blood. Study-wide results and limits: Clone count variance between roughly 2-week samples rose with total template count. Over two and four weeks, about 16 and 20 clones changed, versus approximately 1.1 between replicates.

Profiling relied on immunoSEQ multiplex PCR, and the TCRdb table lists in-frame clones only, not all of them. The data show around 130,000 clones, approximately 86% seen once. The TCR originated in a person between 18 and 75 years old in good health. Sequences were obtained from blood.

CDR3 amino acids: CASRTGLVTEAFF. In DNA form, the CDR3 reads TGTGCCAGCAGAACAGGGTTGGTCACTGAAGCTTTCTTT. The chain links TRBV27 to TRBJ1-1, with TRBD1 as a possible D gene (6 bases). CDR1 is MNHEY, CDR2 SMNVEV, per germline (reference sequence). The CDR3 extends over 13 amino acids. Trimming pared 6 bases from V and 4 bases from J, leaving 12 bases between.